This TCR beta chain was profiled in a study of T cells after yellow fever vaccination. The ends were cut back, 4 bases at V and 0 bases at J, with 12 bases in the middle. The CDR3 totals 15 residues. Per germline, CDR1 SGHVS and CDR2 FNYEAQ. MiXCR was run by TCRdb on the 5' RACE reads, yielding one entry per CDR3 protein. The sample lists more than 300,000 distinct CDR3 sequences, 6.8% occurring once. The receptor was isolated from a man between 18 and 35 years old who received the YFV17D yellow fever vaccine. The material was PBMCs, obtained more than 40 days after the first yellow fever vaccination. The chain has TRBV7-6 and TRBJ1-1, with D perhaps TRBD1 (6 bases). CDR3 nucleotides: TGTGCCAGCAGCTCCAAGACAGGAATGAACACTGAAGCTTTCTTT. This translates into CASSSKTGMNTEAFF.